The 32 T cell receptor beta chains presented below share a single source sample, sequenced in a study of T-cell memory formation after mild COVID-19. TCRdb redid the calling of the 5' RACE reads with MiXCR, one entry per CDR3 protein. The repertoire includes roughly 370,000 distinct CDR3 sequences, approximately 15% of them detected once, and roughly 21% sits in the top ten. Sequenced sample: PBMCs or a T cell subset sorted from them (not recorded which). The receptors were gathered from a man between 18 and 35 years old who had mild COVID-19 (a few samples of this study predate the infection). Cell type and time point are not known.

CDR3 in amino acids: CSARVLAGATDTQYF. The CDR3 nucleotides read TGCAGTGCTAGAGTCCTAGCGGGGGCCACAGATACGCAGTATTTT. This chain joins TRBV20-1 and TRBJ2-3; the match to TRBD2 covers 10 bases. Germline loops: CDR1 DFQATT, CDR2 SNEGSKA (reference sequence). The ends lost 1 base at V and 2 bases at J; junction bases unmatched: 3. The length of the CDR3 is 15 residues.

The chain links TRBV5-4 to TRBJ1-4; D perhaps matches TRBD1 (5 bases). V was clipped by 2 bases and J by 7 bases, with 15 bases between them. CDR1 and CDR2 (germline): SGHNT, YYREEE (reference sequence). The CDR3 sequence is 15 residues long. The CDR3 DNA is TGTGCCAGCAGCTTAAAGGGGACTGATACTGAAAAACTGTTTTTT. Its protein product is CASSLKGTDTEKLFF.

This clonotype showed up just a few times. This rearrangement joins TRBV4-1 to TRBJ1-2, with TRBD1 as a possible D gene (5 bases). The CDR3 runs 15 residues. Germline V lookup: CDR1 MGHRA, CDR2 YSYEKL. With 0 bases removed from V and 4 bases from J, the gap between germline ends came to 12 bases. CDR3: CASSQEGLAVYGYTF. The CDR3 DNA reads TGCGCCAGCAGCCAAGAGGGGCTGGCAGTCTATGGCTACACCTTC.

The chain employs TRBV4-3 and TRBJ1-2; possible D gene TRBD1, 5 bases. Germline CDR1 and CDR2: LGHNA and YSLEER. The CDR3 is made up of 14 amino acids. V lost 5 bases and J lost 8, with 18 bases in between. CDR3 bases: TGCGCCAGCAGCGGTCCCGGGACGGGGGACGGCTACACCTTC. As protein: CASSGPGTGDGYTF.

This clonotype came up a few times. The J gene is TRBJ2-5, the V gene TRBV7-8; weak D call: TRBD2 (6 bases). Germline lookup yields CDR1 SGHVS and CDR2 FQNEAQ. CDR3 length: 15 residues. V shed 5 bases and J shed 7 bases, with 20 bases lying between them. The CDR3 reads CASSPSPGAQRTQYF. CDR3 coding DNA: TGTGCCAGCAGCCCAAGTCCGGGAGCTCAGCGGACCCAGTACTTC.

This chain uses TRBV5-1 with TRBJ2-2, with D maybe TRBD1 (6 bases). The CDR3 runs to 15 residues. Trimming removed 2 bases at V and 0 bases at J, with 8 bases between. Germline V gives CDR1 SGHRS, CDR2 YFSETQ. CDR3 sequence reads: CASSFGTPNTGELFF. Written as DNA, the CDR3 is TGCGCCAGCAGCTTCGGGACACCGAACACCGGGGAGCTGTTTTTT.

The gene calls are TRBV6-6 and TRBJ1-4; TRBD1 matches 10 bases. Germline loops: CDR1 MNHNY, CDR2 SVGAGI (reference sequence). V lost 6 bases and J lost 8; bases outside the gene matches: 6. The CDR3 covers 14 residues. CDR3 DNA sequence: TGTGCCAGCAGATGGACAGGGGGAGACGAAAAACTGTTTTTT. It encodes CASRWTGGDEKLFF.

This chain connects TRBV12-3 or TRBV12-4 to TRBJ2-3; D is unclear. V lost 6 bases and J lost 6, with 7 bases in between. CDR3 length: 11 amino acids. CDR3 residues: CASRNGDTQYF. The CDR3, as DNA: TGTGCCAGCAGAAATGGGGATACGCAGTATTTT.

The rearrangement uses TRBV5-4 and TRBJ1-1; the D is unclear. CDR1 is SGHNT and CDR2 is YYREEE in the germline V gene (reference sequence). This CDR3 comprises 14 residues. V was cut by 4 bases and J by 0 bases, with 10 bases left in between. The CDR3 protein is CASSAAAVNTEAFF. CDR3 DNA sequence: TGTGCCAGCAGCGCGGCGGCGGTGAACACTGAAGCTTTCTTT. Full variable domain (remainder filled in from reference TRBV5-4 and TRBJ1-1): ETGVTQSPTHLIKTRGQQVTLRCSSQSGHNTVSWYQQALGQGPQFIFQYYREEENGRGNFPPRFSGLQFPNYSSELNVNALELDDSALYLCASSAAAVNTEAFFGQGTRLTVV.

In its sample, this clonotype was seen a few times. The V and J genes are TRBV30 and TRBJ2-1; TRBD1 matches at 9 bases. The junction had 7 bases not matched to a gene; V was cut back by 3 bases and J by 4 bases. The CDR3 is 15 amino acids. Germline V gene sequence: CDR1 GTSNPN, CDR2 SVGIG (reference sequence). CDR3 residues: CAWRGDRVKYNEQFF. The DNA for the CDR3 is TGTGCCTGGAGAGGGGACAGGGTAAAGTACAATGAGCAGTTCTTC.

The chain recombines TRBV6-5 with TRBJ1-3; D is uncertain. CDR3 length: 14 residues. Germline V CDR1 and CDR2: MNHEY, SVGAGI. V was pared by 2 bases and J by 0 bases, with 5 bases between. This chain's CDR3 is CASSYRNSGNTIYF. The CDR3 DNA sequence: TGTGCCAGCAGTTACAGGAACTCTGGAAACACCATATATTTT.

The chain has TRBV10-3 and TRBJ1-1, with D perhaps TRBD1 (6 bases). Trimming took off 3 bases at V and 11 bases at J, with 16 bases between the two ends. This CDR3 comprises 13 residues. The germline V gene encodes CDR1 ENHRY and CDR2 SYGVKD. The CDR3 bases are TGTGCCATCAGTGATACCGACAGGCCGGGGGCTTTCTTT. Protein product: CAISDTDRPGAFF.

The V gene is TRBV7-2, the J gene TRBJ2-3, with a tentative D call TRBD2 (6 bases). Germline V gene sequence: CDR1 SGHTA, CDR2 FQGNSA. There are 17 residues in the CDR3. With 1 base removed from V and 3 bases from J, the gap between germline ends came to 17 bases. The CDR3 sequence: CASSLVRGRGSTDTQYF. CDR3 in DNA: TGTGCCAGCAGCTTAGTGCGGGGAAGGGGATCGACAGATACGCAGTATTTT. Based on the CDR3 plus reference TRBV7-2 and TRBJ2-3, the full variable domain is GAGVSQSPSNKVTEKGKDVELRCDPISGHTALYWYRQSLGQGLEFLIYFQGNSAPDKSGLPSDRFSAERTGGSVSTLTIQRTQQEDSAVYLCASSLVRGRGSTDTQYFGPGTRLTVL.

The chain is built from TRBV6-5 and TRBJ1-1; 10 bases line up with TRBD1. The CDR3 extends over 15 amino acids. Germline assignment: CDR1 MNHEY and CDR2 SVGAGI. V shed 6 bases and J 5 bases; nucleotides not matched to a gene: 9. CDR3 region: CASSSIGQGGTEAFF. CDR3 bases: TGTGCCAGCAGCTCTATCGGACAGGGGGGGACTGAAGCTTTCTTT.

This sequence joins TRBV5-1 and TRBJ2-1, with D maybe TRBD2 (5 bases). This CDR3 spans 15 amino acids. Trimming left V 4 bases short and J 7 bases short, with 18 bases between. Germline V gives CDR1 SGHRS, CDR2 YFSETQ. The CDR3 protein is CASSRSGNPGNEQFF. The CDR3, as DNA: TGCGCCAGCAGCCGGTCCGGGAATCCCGGAAATGAGCAGTTCTTC.

This clonotype was seen more than once but under ten times. The V call is TRBV4-1, the J call TRBJ2-5; 10 nucleotides agree with TRBD1. Trimming took 3 bases from V and 5 from J; bases not matched to a gene: 3. The CDR3 length is 14 residues. Per the germline V gene, CDR1 is MGHRA and CDR2 is YSYEKL. CDR3 sequence: CASSQRTGGETQYF. CDR3 DNA sequence: TGCGCCAGCAGCCAGCGGACAGGGGGGGAGACCCAGTACTTC.

The chain uses TRBV10-2 and TRBJ2-7, with 7 nucleotides matching TRBD1. The CDR3 extends over 16 amino acids. Germline V CDR1 and CDR2: WSHSY, SAAADI. The V gene end was trimmed by 5 bases and the J gene end by 2 bases; junction bases not matched to a gene: 12. The CDR3 DNA reads TGCGCCAGCAGTACCCCAATGAGGGACAGTACCTACGAGCAGTACTTC. As protein: CASSTPMRDSTYEQYF.

The CDR3 DNA follows: TGTGCCATCAGTGGTCTCCAGAATGAAAAACTGTTTTTT. Translating it yields CAISGLQNEKLFF. This chain connects TRBV10-3 to TRBJ1-4; D gene ambiguous. V was clipped by 4 bases and J by 5 bases, with 8 bases between them. Germline values: CDR1 ENHRY, CDR2 SYGVKD. CDR3 length: 13 residues.

The J gene is TRBJ2-3, the V gene TRBV4-3; D is possibly TRBD1 or TRBD2 (5 bases each). CDR1 and CDR2 from the germline V gene are LGHNA and YSLEER. The V and J ends lost 4 bases and 0 bases respectively, with 11 bases between them. The CDR3 length is 15 residues. CDR3 loop: CASSRLGASTDTQYF. The DNA for the CDR3 is TGCGCCAGCAGCCGGCTCGGGGCTAGCACAGATACGCAGTATTTT.

This clonotype was detected many times. The rearrangement joins TRBV5-1 to TRBJ1-1, with a possible D match to TRBD1 (5 bases). Trimming shortened V by 0 bases and J by 7 bases, and 10 bases separated the two germline ends. The CDR3 runs to 13 residues. The germline gives CDR1 SGHRS, CDR2 YFSETQ. The CDR3, as DNA: TGCGCCAGCAGCTTGGCAGGGATTGGTGAAGCTTTCTTT. Protein sequence: CASSLAGIGEAFF. Supplemented by reference TRBV5-1 and TRBJ1-1, the full variable domain reads KAGVTQTPRYLIKTRGQQVTLSCSPISGHRSVSWYQQTPGQGLQFLFEYFSETQRNKGNFPGRFSGRQFSNSRSEMNVSTLELGDSALYLCASSLAGIGEAFFGQGTRLTVV.

The chain employs TRBV20-1 and TRBJ2-3; possibly TRBD2 for D (6 bases). Germline V CDR1 and CDR2: DFQATT, SNEGSKA (reference sequence). This CDR3 is 9 amino acids long. The CDR3 loop is CSWGGTRYF. The CDR3 DNA reads as TGCAGCTGGGGAGGCACGAGGTATTTT.

This clonotype was seen repeatedly, ten times or more. The chain is built from TRBV18 and TRBJ1-5, with TRBD1 identical over 11 bases. Losses at the gene ends were 4 bases for V and 7 bases for J; bases not matched to a gene: 6. The CDR3 is 15 residues long. Germline loops: CDR1 KGHSH, CDR2 LQKENI. The DNA for the CDR3 is TGTGCCAGCTCACTGGACAGGGGGCATCAACAGCCCCAGCATTTT. Translating gives CASSLDRGHQQPQHF.

The genes are TRBV4-2 and TRBJ1-1; 8 bases line up with TRBD1. There are 14 residues in the CDR3. V was pared by 5 bases and J by 4 bases, with 6 bases of the junction left unmatched. CDR1 is LGHNA and CDR2 is YNFKEQ in the germline V gene. The CDR3 DNA reads TGTGCCAGCAGCGACAGGGGAGCCGGCACTGAAGCTTTCTTT. Residues: CASSDRGAGTEAFF.

This clonotype has at least ten counts. CDR3 nucleotides: TGTGCCAGCAGGACCACTTCATTTCACACAGATACGCAGTATTTT. As protein: CASRTTSFHTDTQYF. V gene TRBV27 combines with J gene TRBJ2-3; D ambiguous. CDR1 and CDR2 (germline): MNHEY, SMNVEV (reference sequence). V was cut by 6 bases and J by 2 bases, with 15 bases left in between. This CDR3 is built from 15 residues.

The rearrangement uses TRBV7-8 and TRBJ1-5, with 8 bases matching TRBD1. The CDR3 runs to 14 residues. Trimming removed 3 bases from V and 7 bases from J; junction bases left unmatched: 5. Germline CDR1 reads SGHVS; CDR2 reads FQNEAQ. The CDR3 nucleotides read TGTGCCAGCAGCTTTCAGGGGGCACGGCAGCCCCAGCATTTT. The encoded protein is CASSFQGARQPQHF.

The chain is built from TRBV20-1 and TRBJ2-3; 12 nucleotides agree with TRBD2. The CDR3 totals 16 residues. After removal of 8 bases from V and 4 bases from J, the junction contained 13 bases not matched to a gene. Germline V gives CDR1 DFQATT, CDR2 SNEGSKA (reference sequence). The CDR3 nucleotides read TGCAGTTCCATACTCCCGGGACTAGCGGGCGCAGATACGCAGTATTTT. Amino acids: CSSILPGLAGADTQYF.

This chain uses TRBV19 with TRBJ2-1; D gene ambiguous. CDR1 is LNHDA and CDR2 is SQIVND in the germline V gene (reference sequence). V was shortened by 1 base and J by 8 bases, with 9 bases between the two germline ends. The CDR3 is made up of 13 amino acids. CDR3 nucleotide sequence: TGTGCCAGTAGTATAGGGGGATGGCATGAGCAGTTCTTC. This codes for CASSIGGWHEQFF.

This clonotype was seen a handful of times. V gene TRBV3-1 combines with J gene TRBJ1-3, with a weak D call TRBD1 (6 bases). With 1 base removed from V and 10 bases from J, the gap between germline ends came to 17 bases. This CDR3 comprises 15 residues. The germline V gene encodes CDR1 LGHDT and CDR2 YNNKEL (reference sequence). The CDR3 loop reads CASSQGAGAGTTIYF. CDR3 in DNA: TGTGCCAGCAGCCAAGGCGCAGGGGCTGGAACGACCATATATTTT.

To note about this clonotype: This may stem from a read error, because a much larger clone lies one nucleotide away. J is TRBJ1-2 and V is TRBV5-1, with 8 bases matching TRBD1. Germline V gene sequence: CDR1 SGHRS, CDR2 YFSETQ. The length of the CDR3 is 13 residues. The CDR3 region has the DNA TGCGACAGCAGCGAGACAGGGGTGTATGGCTACACCTTC. This translates into CDSSETGVYGYTF.

J is TRBJ2-2 and V is TRBV18, with no clear D. V was trimmed by 8 bases and J by 2 bases, leaving 12 bases between them. CDR1 and CDR2 from the germline V gene are KGHSH and LQKENI. This CDR3 is built from 14 residues. CDR3 in DNA: TGTGCCAGCACCGAGAACAGAAACACCGGGGAGCTGTTTTTT. Translation gives CASTENRNTGELFF.

This clonotype was picked up a small number of times. The chain joins TRBV6-5 to TRBJ1-5; D is unresolved. Trimming took off 8 bases at V and 4 bases at J, with 12 bases between the two ends. In germline, CDR1 is MNHEY, CDR2 SVGAGI. This CDR3 region has 13 residues. CDR3: CASRLGPNQPQHF. As DNA, the CDR3 is TGTGCCAGCCGCTTGGGTCCAAATCAGCCCCAGCATTTT.

This clonotype was seen a handful of times. V gene TRBV9 combines with J gene TRBJ2-7, with TRBD2 matching 9 bases. Germline-derived CDR1 and CDR2 are SGDLS and YYNGEE. The CDR3 loop spans 14 amino acids. The junction had 1 base not matched to a gene; V was cut back by 0 bases and J by 3 bases. The CDR3 sequence is CASSVGAGGYEQYF. The CDR3 bases are TGTGCCAGCAGCGTAGGAGCGGGGGGCTACGAGCAGTACTTC. The complete variable domain, with remaining parts taken from reference TRBV9 and TRBJ2-7, reads DSGVTQTPKHLITATGQRVTLRCSPRSGDLSVYWYQQSLDQGLQFLIQYYNGEERAKGNILERFSAQQFPDLHSELNLSSLELGDSALYFCASSVGAGGYEQYFGPGTRLTVT.